This section outlines one TCR beta chain sequence together with its context. This record belongs to a study of blood T cell repertoires in COVID-19. As processed by the authors: Quantification of nucleated cells was approximated via reference gene primer amplification. The method was immunoSEQ multiplex PCR; TCRdb's version includes in-frame clones alone and lacks a portion of them. For V, J and clone size, that table is used; D and trimming come from the DNA. The sample has 650,000 to 800,000 clones, approximately 90% seen once. The TCR originated in a woman younger than 35 with acute or convalescent COVID-19. The specimen sequenced was peripheral blood.

CDR3 amino acids: CASSSIPGTQYF. The CDR3 DNA sequence: TGTGCCAGCAGCTCGATCCCAGGTACGCAGTATTTT. The chain joins TRBV9 to TRBJ2-3; no firm D call. Germline values: CDR1 SGDLS, CDR2 YYNGEE. With 4 bases removed from V and 8 bases from J, the gap between germline ends came to 11 bases. CDR3 length: 12 amino acids. Full variable domain (missing parts from reference TRBV9 and TRBJ2-3): DSGVTQTPKHLITATGQRVTLRCSPRSGDLSVYWYQQSLDQGLQFLIQYYNGEERAKGNILERFSAQQFPDLHSELNLSSLELGDSALYFCASSSIPGTQYFGPGTRLTVL.